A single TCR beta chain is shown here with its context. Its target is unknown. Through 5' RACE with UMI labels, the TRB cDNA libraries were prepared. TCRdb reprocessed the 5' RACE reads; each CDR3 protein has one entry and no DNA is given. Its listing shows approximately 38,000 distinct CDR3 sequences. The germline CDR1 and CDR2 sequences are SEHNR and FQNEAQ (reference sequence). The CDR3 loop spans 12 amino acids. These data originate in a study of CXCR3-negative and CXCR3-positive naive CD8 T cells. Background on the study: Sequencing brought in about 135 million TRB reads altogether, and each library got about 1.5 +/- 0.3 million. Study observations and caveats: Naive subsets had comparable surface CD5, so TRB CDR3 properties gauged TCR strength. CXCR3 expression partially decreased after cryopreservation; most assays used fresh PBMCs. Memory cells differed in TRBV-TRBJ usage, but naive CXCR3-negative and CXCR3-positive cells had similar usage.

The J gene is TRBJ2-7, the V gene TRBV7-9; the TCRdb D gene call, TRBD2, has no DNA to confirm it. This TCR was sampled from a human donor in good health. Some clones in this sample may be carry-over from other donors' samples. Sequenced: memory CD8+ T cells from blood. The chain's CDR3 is CASSLGRTEQYF.